Below are 17 T cell receptor beta chains sequenced from a single sample in a study of blood T cell repertoires in COVID-19. Here immunoSEQ multiplex PCR was the method, and the copy in TCRdb shows in-frame clones only, minus some. Of 150,000 to 200,000 clones listed, around 75% were seen once; the top ten hold 5.5% to 7%. The sequencing input was peripheral blood. These receptor sequences come from a woman aged 40 to 49 with COVID-19, enrolled during active disease.

The J gene is TRBJ2-2, the V gene TRBV9, with D uncertain. The CDR3 covers 14 residues. Between the trimmed V and J ends, which lost 0 bases and 4 bases, there was a span of 7 bases. Germline V CDR1 and CDR2: SGDLS, YYNGEE. This CDR3 reads CASSVGTSTGELFF. The CDR3 coding sequence is TGTGCCAGCAGCGTAGGAACGAGCACCGGGGAGCTGTTTTTT.

The chain couples TRBV6-5 to TRBJ1-2; D remains ambiguous. The CDR3 length is 15 residues. Trimming left V 4 bases short and J 2 bases short, with 14 bases between. Germline V gene sequence: CDR1 MNHEY, CDR2 SVGAGI. The CDR3 region has the DNA TGTGCCAGCAGTTCGCGATCTCGAGGGAACTATGGCTACACCTTC. This sequence encodes CASSSRSRGNYGYTF.

This chain connects TRBV30 to TRBJ1-3; D remains ambiguous. The V gene's germline CDR1 is GTSNPN and CDR2 SVGIG (reference sequence). V was shortened by 5 bases and J by 0 bases, with 8 bases between the two germline ends. This CDR3 has 13 residues. This CDR3 is CAWRSYSGNTIYF. In DNA, the CDR3 is TGTGCCTGGCGCAGTTACTCTGGAAACACCATATATTTT. Based on the CDR3 plus reference TRBV30 and TRBJ1-3, the full variable domain is SQTIHQWPATLVQPVGSPLSLECTVEGTSNPNLYWYRQAAGRGLQLLFYSVGIGQISSEVPQNLSASRPQDRQFILSSKKLLLSDSGFYLCAWRSYSGNTIYFGEGSWLTVV.

The genes are TRBV7-2 and TRBJ2-3; 10 nucleotides match TRBD2. Germline assignment: CDR1 SGHTA and CDR2 FQGNSA. CDR3 length equals 16 residues. Trimming at V came to 5 bases and at J to 2 bases, leaving 7 bases not matched to a gene. The CDR3 DNA reads TGTGCCAGCAGCCCGCGGACTAGCGGTACCACAGATACGCAGTATTTT. Amino acid sequence: CASSPRTSGTTDTQYF. The whole variable domain, filled in from reference TRBV7-2 and TRBJ2-3, reads GAGVSQSPSNKVTEKGKDVELRCDPISGHTALYWYRQSLGQGLEFLIYFQGNSAPDKSGLPSDRFSAERTGGSVSTLTIQRTQQEDSAVYLCASSPRTSGTTDTQYFGPGTRLTVL.

The rearrangement joins TRBV19 to TRBJ1-2; 7 nucleotides line up with TRBD1. This CDR3 contains 13 residues. Germline CDR1 reads LNHDA; CDR2 reads SQIVND (reference sequence). The V and J ends lost 3 bases and 3 bases, in that order; junction bases with no gene match: 1. CDR3 residues: CASSITGDYGYTF. As DNA, the CDR3 is TGTGCCAGTAGTATTACAGGGGACTATGGCTACACCTTC. Full variable domain (rest looked up from reference TRBV19 and TRBJ1-2): DGGITQSPKYLFRKEGQNVTLSCEQNLNHDAMYWYRQDPGQGLRLIYYSQIVNDFQKGDIAEGYSVSREKKESFPLTVTSAQKNPTAFYLCASSITGDYGYTFGSGTRLTVV.

V is TRBV3-1 (or the pseudogene TRBV3-2) and J is TRBJ2-1; 11 positions match TRBD2. The CDR3 length is 18 residues. J was trimmed by 5 bases and V by 4 bases; bases with no gene match: 13. The germline CDR1 and CDR2 sequences are LGHDT and YNNKEL (reference sequence). The CDR3 DNA sequence: TGTGCCAGCAGCCTACTCTTTGGGACTAGCGGCCATCACAATGAGCAGTTCTTC. Translation gives CASSLLFGTSGHHNEQFF.

In nucleotides, the CDR3 is TGTGCCAGCAGTGCCGACAGAAACTACGAGCAGTACTTC. It encodes CASSADRNYEQYF. The genes are TRBV27 and TRBJ2-7; possibly TRBD1 for D (5 bases). This CDR3 has 13 residues. Germline V gene sequence: CDR1 MNHEY, CDR2 SMNVEV (reference sequence). The germline V and J ends were trimmed by 5 bases and 3 bases, with 11 bases remaining between them.

The chain links TRBV4-3 to TRBJ1-2; perhaps TRBD1 as D (6 bases). The germline gives CDR1 LGHNA, CDR2 YSLEER. The CDR3 length is 15 residues. Trimming pared 0 bases from V and 4 bases from J, leaving 12 bases between. This CDR3 reads CASSQERQAVYGYTF. In DNA, the CDR3 is TGCGCCAGCAGCCAAGAGAGACAGGCAGTCTATGGCTACACCTTC.

The chain has TRBV6-4 and TRBJ2-7, with TRBD2 identical over 9 bases. The J call may be in error: the DNA end matches TRBJ2-5 better. Germline-derived CDR1 and CDR2 are MRHNA and SNTAGT. The CDR3 is 15 residues long. The CDR3 sequence is CASSEGAGGQETQYF. The CDR3 DNA is TGTGCCAGCAGTGAAGGTGCGGGAGGGCAAGAGACCCAGTACTTC.

The chain recombines TRBV30 with TRBJ1-1, with 10 bases fitting TRBD1. V dropped 3 bases and J dropped 3; count of bases not matched to a gene: 7. Germline V gene data show CDR1 as GTSNPN and CDR2 as SVGIG (reference sequence). The length of the CDR3 is 15 residues. CDR3 in amino acids: CAWSDTGTGDTEAFF. The CDR3 bases are TGTGCCTGGAGCGATACCGGGACAGGGGACACTGAAGCTTTCTTT.

The V and J genes are TRBV2 and TRBJ1-1, with a tentative D call TRBD1 (5 bases). Germline V gives CDR1 SNHLY, CDR2 FYNNEI. The CDR3 contains 13 residues. Trimming stripped 5 bases from V and 4 bases from J, with 11 bases between. CDR3 loop: CASSTRQTTEAFF. The DNA of the CDR3 is TGTGCCAGCAGTACCCGACAGACCACTGAAGCTTTCTTT.

This rearrangement joins TRBV9 to TRBJ2-3; 10 bases are a match to TRBD2. Losses at the gene ends were 5 bases for V and 5 bases for J; bases not matched to a gene: 5. Germline CDR1 is SGDLS and CDR2 is YYNGEE. This CDR3 contains 14 residues. Here the CDR3 DNA reads TGTGCCAGCAGTTCGACTAGCGGGTTAGATACGCAGTATTTT. Translation: CASSSTSGLDTQYF.

The rearrangement uses TRBV29-1 and TRBJ2-1, with TRBD1 identical over 7 bases. The CDR3 contains 13 residues. Germline V gene lookup returns CDR1 SQVTM and CDR2 ANQGSEA. The V segment lost 4 bases and the J segment 1 base; nucleotides outside the gene matches: 1. The CDR3 protein is CSVGTGSYNEQFF. In DNA, the CDR3 is TGCAGCGTTGGGACAGGATCCTACAATGAGCAGTTCTTC.

The rearrangement uses TRBV6-5 and TRBJ1-2; D is perhaps TRBD1 (5 bases). Germline lookup yields CDR1 MNHEY and CDR2 SVGAGI. V was clipped by 6 bases and J by 3 bases, with 14 bases between them. This CDR3 spans 14 amino acids. CDR3 amino acids: CASSGQAGYYGYTF. Here the CDR3 DNA reads TGTGCCAGCAGCGGCCAAGCAGGGTACTATGGCTACACCTTC.

The J gene is TRBJ2-1, the V gene TRBV7-8; 8 bases agree with TRBD2. The V segment lost 5 bases and the J segment 12 bases; nucleotides outside the gene matches: 6. There are 12 residues in the CDR3. The germline CDR1 and CDR2 sequences are SGHVS and FQNEAQ. The CDR3 sequence: CASSPREARQFF. The CDR3 bases are TGTGCCAGCAGCCCGCGGGAGGCGCGGCAGTTCTTC.

This chain joins TRBV7-3 and TRBJ2-2; 7 nucleotides align to TRBD1. The V and J ends lost 5 bases and 5 bases, in that order; junction bases with no gene match: 2. Germline assignment: CDR1 SGHTA and CDR2 FQGTGA. The CDR3 covers 13 residues. The CDR3 DNA sequence: TGTGCCAGCAGCCTGGGACAGACCGGGGAGCTGTTTTTT. It specifies CASSLGQTGELFF.

The table lists this clone with a few counts. The rearrangement links TRBV2 to TRBJ1-2; D uncertain. The CDR3 is made up of 15 amino acids. Trimming took off 6 bases at V and 5 bases at J, with 19 bases between the two ends. Germline V gives CDR1 SNHLY, CDR2 FYNNEI. CDR3 sequence reads: CASRETLEEVYGYTF. The CDR3 nucleotides read TGTGCCAGCAGGGAGACGTTGGAGGAGGTGTATGGCTACACCTTC.